This T cell receptor beta chain was sequenced for a study of Ad26.COV2.S vaccination and SARS-CoV-2 variants. Treatment indicated: 15 to 20 received Ad26.COV2.S at low or high dose, single or two shots; 5 received placebo; per-sample allocation not given. Collection of the samples took place on day 63 after the first injection of vaccine or placebo. Sequenced by immunoSEQ multiplex PCR; TCRdb stores in-frame clones only, minus some. The sample lists about 350,000 clones; around 86% were seen once. Losses at the gene ends were 8 bases for V and 5 bases for J; bases not matched to a gene: 7. CDR3 length equals 14 residues. The germline gives CDR1 SNHLY, CDR2 FYNNEI.

This chain uses TRBV2 with TRBJ2-5; TRBD1 aligns across 11 bases. This specimen consisted of peripheral blood, obtained in a trial of Ad26.COV2.S vaccine versus placebo. This clonotype was sampled from a person between 18 and 60 years old who received the Ad26.COV2.S COVID-19 vaccine or a placebo. CDR3 loop: CASGQGAMWETQYF. In nucleotides, the CDR3 is TGTGCCAGCGGACAGGGGGCGATGTGGGAGACCCAGTACTTC.